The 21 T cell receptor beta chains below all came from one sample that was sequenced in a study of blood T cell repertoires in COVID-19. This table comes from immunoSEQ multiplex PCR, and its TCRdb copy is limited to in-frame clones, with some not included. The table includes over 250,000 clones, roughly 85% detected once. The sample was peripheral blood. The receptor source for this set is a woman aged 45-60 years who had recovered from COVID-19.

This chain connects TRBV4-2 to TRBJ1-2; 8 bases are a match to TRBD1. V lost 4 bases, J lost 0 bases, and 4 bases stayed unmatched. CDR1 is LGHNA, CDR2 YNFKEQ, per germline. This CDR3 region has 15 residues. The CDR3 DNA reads TGTGCCAGCAGCCCTGGACAGGGACCTAACTATGGCTACACCTTC. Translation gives CASSPGQGPNYGYTF.

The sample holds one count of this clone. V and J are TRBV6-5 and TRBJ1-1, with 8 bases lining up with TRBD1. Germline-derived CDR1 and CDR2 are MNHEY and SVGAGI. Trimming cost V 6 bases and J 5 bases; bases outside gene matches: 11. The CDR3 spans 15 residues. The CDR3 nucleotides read TGTGCCAGCAGCCGAGGACAGGGAATGAGTACTGAAGCTTTCTTT. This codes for CASSRGQGMSTEAFF.

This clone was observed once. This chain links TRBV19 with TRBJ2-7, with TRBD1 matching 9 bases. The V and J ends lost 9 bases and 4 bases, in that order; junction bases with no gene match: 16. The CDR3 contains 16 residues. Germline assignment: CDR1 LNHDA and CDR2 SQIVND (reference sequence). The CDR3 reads CASSEGRQGVSYEQYF. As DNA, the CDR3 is TGTGCCAGCTCCGAGGGGAGACAGGGGGTGTCATACGAGCAGTACTTC.

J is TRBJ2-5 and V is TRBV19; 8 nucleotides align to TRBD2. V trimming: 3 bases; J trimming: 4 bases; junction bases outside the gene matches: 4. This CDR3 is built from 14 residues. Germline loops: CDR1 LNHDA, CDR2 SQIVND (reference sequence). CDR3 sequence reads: CASSIRGGGETQYF. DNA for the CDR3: TGTGCCAGTAGTATCCGGGGGGGAGGAGAGACCCAGTACTTC.

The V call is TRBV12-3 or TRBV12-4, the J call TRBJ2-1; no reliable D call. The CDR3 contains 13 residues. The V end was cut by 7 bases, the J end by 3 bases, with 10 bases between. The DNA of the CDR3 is TGTGCCAGCACTAAGACACTCTACAATGAGCAGTTCTTC. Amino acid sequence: CASTKTLYNEQFF.

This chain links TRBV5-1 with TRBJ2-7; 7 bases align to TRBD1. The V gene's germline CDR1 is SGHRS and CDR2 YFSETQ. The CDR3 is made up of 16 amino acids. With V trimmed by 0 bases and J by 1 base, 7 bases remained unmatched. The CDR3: CASSLGGTAISYEQYF. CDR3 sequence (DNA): TGCGCCAGCAGCTTGGGAGGGACAGCGATTTCCTACGAGCAGTACTTC.

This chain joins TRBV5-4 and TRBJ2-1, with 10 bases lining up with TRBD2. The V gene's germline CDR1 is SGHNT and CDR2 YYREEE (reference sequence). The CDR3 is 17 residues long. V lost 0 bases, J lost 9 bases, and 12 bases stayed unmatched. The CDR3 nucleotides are TGTGCCAGCAGCTTGGCGGCTGGAGCGGGGGGGCCCCGTGAGCAGTTCTTC. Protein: CASSLAAGAGGPREQFF.

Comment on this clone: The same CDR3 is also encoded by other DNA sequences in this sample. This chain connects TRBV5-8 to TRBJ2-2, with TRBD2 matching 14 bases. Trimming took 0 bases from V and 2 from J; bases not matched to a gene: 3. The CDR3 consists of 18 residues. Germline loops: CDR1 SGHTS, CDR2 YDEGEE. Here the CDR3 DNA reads TGTGCCAGCAGCTTGGCAGGACTAGCGGGAGGCAACACCGGGGAGCTGTTTTTT. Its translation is CASSLAGLAGGNTGELFF.

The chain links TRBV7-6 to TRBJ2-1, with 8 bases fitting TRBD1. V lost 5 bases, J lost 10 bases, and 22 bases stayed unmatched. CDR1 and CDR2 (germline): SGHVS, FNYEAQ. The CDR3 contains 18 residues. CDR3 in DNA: TGTGCCAGCAGCCCCCTCGCGATACAGGGGGGCCGATGGGGCGAGCAGTTCTTC. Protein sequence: CASSPLAIQGGRWGEQFF.

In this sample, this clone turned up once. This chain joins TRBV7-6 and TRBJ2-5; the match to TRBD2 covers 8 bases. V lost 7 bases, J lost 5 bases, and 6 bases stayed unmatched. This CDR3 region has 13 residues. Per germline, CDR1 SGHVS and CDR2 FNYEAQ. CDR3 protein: CASTKREMETQYF. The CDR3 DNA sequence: TGTGCCAGCACAAAGCGGGAGATGGAGACCCAGTACTTC. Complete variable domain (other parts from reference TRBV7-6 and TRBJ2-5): GAGVSQSPRYKVTKRGQDVALRCDPISGHVSLYWYRQALGQGPEFLTYFNYEAQQDKSGLPNDRFSAERPEGSISTLTIQRTEQRDSAMYRCASTKREMETQYFGPGTRLLVL.

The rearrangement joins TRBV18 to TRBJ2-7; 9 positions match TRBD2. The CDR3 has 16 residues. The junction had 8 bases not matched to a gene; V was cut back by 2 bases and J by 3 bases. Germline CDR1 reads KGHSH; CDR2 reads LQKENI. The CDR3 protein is CASSPGATSGRYEQYF. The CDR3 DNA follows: TGTGCCAGCTCACCAGGGGCGACTAGCGGTCGCTACGAGCAGTACTTC.

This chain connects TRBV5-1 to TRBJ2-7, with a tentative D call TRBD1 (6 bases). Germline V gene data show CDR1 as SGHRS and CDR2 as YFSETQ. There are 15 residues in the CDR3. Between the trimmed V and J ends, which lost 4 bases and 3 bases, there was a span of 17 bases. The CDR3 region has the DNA TGCGCCAGCAGCCTGGAGCTCCTACAGGGCTACGAGCAGTACTTC. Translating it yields CASSLELLQGYEQYF. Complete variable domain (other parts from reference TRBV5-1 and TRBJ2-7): KAGVTQTPRYLIKTRGQQVTLSCSPISGHRSVSWYQQTPGQGLQFLFEYFSETQRNKGNFPGRFSGRQFSNSRSEMNVSTLELGDSALYLCASSLELLQGYEQYFGPGTRLTVT.

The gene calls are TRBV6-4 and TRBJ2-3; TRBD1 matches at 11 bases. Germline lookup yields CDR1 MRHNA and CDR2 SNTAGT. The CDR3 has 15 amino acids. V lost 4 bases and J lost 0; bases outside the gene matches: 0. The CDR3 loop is CASSGDRGSTDTQYF. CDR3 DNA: TGTGCCAGCAGTGGGGACAGGGGGAGCACAGATACGCAGTATTTT.

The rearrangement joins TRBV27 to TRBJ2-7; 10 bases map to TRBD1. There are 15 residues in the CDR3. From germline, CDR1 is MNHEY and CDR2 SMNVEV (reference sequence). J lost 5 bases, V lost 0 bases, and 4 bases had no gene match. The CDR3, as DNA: TGTGCCAGCAGTTTATCGCGGGACAGGGGCCACGAGCAGTACTTC. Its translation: CASSLSRDRGHEQYF.

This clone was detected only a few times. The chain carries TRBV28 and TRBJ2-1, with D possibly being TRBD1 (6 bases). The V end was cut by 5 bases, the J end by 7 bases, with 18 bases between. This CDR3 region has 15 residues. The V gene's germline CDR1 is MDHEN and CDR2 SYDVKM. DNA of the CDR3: TGTGCCAGCAGTATCACAGGGTATGATGGTAATGAGCAGTTCTTC. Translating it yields CASSITGYDGNEQFF.

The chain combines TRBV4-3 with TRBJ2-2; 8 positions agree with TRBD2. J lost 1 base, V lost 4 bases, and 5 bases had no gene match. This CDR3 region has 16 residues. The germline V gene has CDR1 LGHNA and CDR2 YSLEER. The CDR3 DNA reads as TGCGCCAGCAGCCCCCGGACTAGCCTGAACACCGGGGAGCTGTTTTTT. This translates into CASSPRTSLNTGELFF.

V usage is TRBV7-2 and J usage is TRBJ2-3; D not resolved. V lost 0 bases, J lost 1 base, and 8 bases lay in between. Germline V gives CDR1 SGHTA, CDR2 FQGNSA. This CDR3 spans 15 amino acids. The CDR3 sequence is CASSLALSRTDTQYF. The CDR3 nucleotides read TGTGCCAGCAGCTTAGCCCTCTCCCGCACAGATACGCAGTATTTT.

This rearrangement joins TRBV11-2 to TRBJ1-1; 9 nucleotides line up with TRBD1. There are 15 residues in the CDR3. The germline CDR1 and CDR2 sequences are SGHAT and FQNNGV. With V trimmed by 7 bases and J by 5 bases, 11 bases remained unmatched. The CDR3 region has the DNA TGTGCCAGCACCAAGGCCGGGACAGGGATGACTGAAGCTTTCTTT. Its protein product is CASTKAGTGMTEAFF.

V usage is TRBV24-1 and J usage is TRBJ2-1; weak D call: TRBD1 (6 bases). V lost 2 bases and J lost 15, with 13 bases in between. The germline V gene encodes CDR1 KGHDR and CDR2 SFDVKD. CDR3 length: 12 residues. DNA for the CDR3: TGTGCCACCAGTGATTCGCTTTGGGGGCGGTTCTTC. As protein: CATSDSLWGRFF.

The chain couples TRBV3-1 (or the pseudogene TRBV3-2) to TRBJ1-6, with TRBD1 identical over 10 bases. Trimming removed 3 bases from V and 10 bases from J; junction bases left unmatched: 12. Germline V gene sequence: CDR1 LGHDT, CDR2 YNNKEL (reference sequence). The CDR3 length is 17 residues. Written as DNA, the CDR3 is TGTGCCAGCAGCCACAAAATCACCGGGACAGGGGAATCACCCCTCCACTTT. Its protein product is CASSHKITGTGESPLHF.

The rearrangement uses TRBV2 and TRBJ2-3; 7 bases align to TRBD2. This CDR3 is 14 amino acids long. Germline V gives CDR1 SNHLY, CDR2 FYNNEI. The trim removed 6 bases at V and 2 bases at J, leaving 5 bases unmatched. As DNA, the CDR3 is TGTGCCAGCAGGCTAGCGGAAGTCACAGATACGCAGTATTTT. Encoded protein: CASRLAEVTDTQYF.